This T cell receptor beta chain was obtained from a study of T cell responses to AZD1222 COVID-19 vaccine. Findings and limits, study-wide: Reportedly, nearly half the spike-specific TCRs target unmutated variant regions. Baseline serostatus was positive in only six AZD1222 recipients.

Germline V gene data show CDR1 as SQVTM and CDR2 as ANQGSEA. There are 11 residues in the CDR3. The germline V and J ends were trimmed by 7 bases and 3 bases, with 9 bases remaining between them. Turning to this clone: As yet, its antigen is unknown.

Generated by immunoSEQ multiplex PCR, the TCRdb table keeps only in-frame clones and is missing some. Among around 130,000 clones listed, over 75% were seen once. Sequencing was performed on peripheral blood, taken on day 0 of AZD1222 vaccination. The J gene is TRBJ1-2, the V gene TRBV29-1; no firm D call. The receptor's source is an adult in good health. The CDR3 here is CSAAKDYGYTF. The CDR3 region has the DNA TGCAGCGCCGCGAAGGACTATGGCTACACCTTC.